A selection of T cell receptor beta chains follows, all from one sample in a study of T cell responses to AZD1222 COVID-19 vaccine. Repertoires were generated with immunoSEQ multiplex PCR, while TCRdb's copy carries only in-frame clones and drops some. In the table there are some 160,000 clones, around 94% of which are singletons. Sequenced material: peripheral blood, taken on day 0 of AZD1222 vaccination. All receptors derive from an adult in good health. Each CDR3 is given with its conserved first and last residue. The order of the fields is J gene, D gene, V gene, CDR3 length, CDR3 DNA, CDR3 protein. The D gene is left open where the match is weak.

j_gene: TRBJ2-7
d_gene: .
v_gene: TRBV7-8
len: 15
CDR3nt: TGTGCCAGCAGCTTAGTCGACAGAGGAACTTACGAGCAGTACTTC
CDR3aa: CASSLVDRGTYEQYF

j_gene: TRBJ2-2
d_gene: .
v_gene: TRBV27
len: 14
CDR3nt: TGTGCCAGCCGGAGGGCTGGGAGCACCGGGGAGCTGTTTTTT
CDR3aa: CASRRAGSTGELFF

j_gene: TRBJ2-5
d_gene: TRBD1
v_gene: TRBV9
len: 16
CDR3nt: TGTGCCAGCAGCGTAGCCCCCAGGACAGGGGGAGAGACCCAGTACTTC
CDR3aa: CASSVAPRTGGETQYF

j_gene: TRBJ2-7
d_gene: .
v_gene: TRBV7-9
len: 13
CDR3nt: TGTGCCAGCAGCTTAGAAGTGGGATACGAGCAGTACTTC
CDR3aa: CASSLEVGYEQYF

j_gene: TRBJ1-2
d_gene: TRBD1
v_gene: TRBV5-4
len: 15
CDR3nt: TGTGCCAGCAGTTACATTCCGGGACAGGGGTATGGCTACACCTTC
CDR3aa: CASSYIPGQGYGYTF

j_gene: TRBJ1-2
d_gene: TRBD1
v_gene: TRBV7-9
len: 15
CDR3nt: TGTGCCAGCAGCTTAATGGACAGGGAACCTTCGGGCTACACCTTC
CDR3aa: CASSLMDREPSGYTF

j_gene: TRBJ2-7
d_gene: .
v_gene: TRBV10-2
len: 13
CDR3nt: TGCGCCAGCAGTGGCGGACAGAAGGAAAAGCAGTACTTC
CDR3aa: CASSGGQKEKQYF

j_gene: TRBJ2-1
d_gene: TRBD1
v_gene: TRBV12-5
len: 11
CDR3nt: TGTGCTAGTGGACACTTTCACAGGGGGTTCTTC
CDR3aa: CASGHFHRGFF

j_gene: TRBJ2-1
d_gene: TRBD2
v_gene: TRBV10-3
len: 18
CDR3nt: TGTGCCATCAGCCCGGGACTAGCGGGGGGGAGCTCCTACAATGAGCAGTTCTTC
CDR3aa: CAISPGLAGGSSYNEQFF

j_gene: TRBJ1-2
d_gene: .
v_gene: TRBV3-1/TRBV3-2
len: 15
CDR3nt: TGTGCCAGCAGCCAAGGGGTAGTAAAAGGATATGGCTACACCTTC
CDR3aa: CASSQGVVKGYGYTF

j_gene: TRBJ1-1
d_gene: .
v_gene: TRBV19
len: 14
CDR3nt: TGTGCCAGTAGTATGGGCAGCAAAAACACTGAAGCTTTCTTT
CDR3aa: CASSMGSKNTEAFF

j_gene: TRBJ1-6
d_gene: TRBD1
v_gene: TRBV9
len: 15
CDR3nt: TGTGCCAGCAGCGTAGAGTGGACAGGGCGATCACCCCTCCACTTT
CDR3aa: CASSVEWTGRSPLHF

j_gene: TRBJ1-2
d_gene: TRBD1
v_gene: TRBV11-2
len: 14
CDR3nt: TGTGCCAGCAGCTTTCCGGGGACAGGGGATGGCTACACCTTC
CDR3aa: CASSFPGTGDGYTF